The TCR beta chain under discussion was sequenced for a study of blood T cell repertoires in COVID-19. Study information: Whether acute or convalescent, the COVID-19 samples came from the United States, Italy and Spain. T cells, B-cell-depleted T cells, or PBMCs supplied cDNA or gDNA.

In the study's own analysis: Reference gene primer amplification gave nucleated cell count estimates. The assay was immunoSEQ multiplex PCR, and TCRdb's table has in-frame clones only and misses some. D and trimming come from the DNA, and the V and J calls and clone size come from that table. The data contain about 210,000 clones, roughly four fifths of them seen just once; the ten biggest clones take up 12%. This CDR3 has 14 amino acids. CDR1 is SGHDT, CDR2 YYEEEE, per germline. The trim removed 2 bases at V and 4 bases at J, leaving 5 bases unmatched. This chain joins TRBV5-6 and TRBJ1-2, with 7 bases identical to TRBD1. The specimen sequenced was peripheral blood. The source is a woman between 40 and 55 years old with acute or convalescent COVID-19. The CDR3, as DNA: TGTGCCAGCAGCTTTTACAGGGGTATCTATGGCTACACCTTC. Its translation: CASSFYRGIYGYTF.